This TCR beta chain was recorded in a study of blood T cell repertoires in COVID-19. Across the study: Specimens from acute and convalescent COVID-19 originated in the United States, Italy and Spain.

Germline V gene lookup returns CDR1 MNHEY and CDR2 SVGAGI. The germline V and J ends were trimmed by 0 bases and 5 bases, with 10 bases remaining between them. This CDR3 is 14 amino acids long. How the authors handled the data: Reference gene primer amplification gave nucleated cell count estimates. Here immunoSEQ multiplex PCR was the method, and the copy in TCRdb shows in-frame clones only, minus some. D and trimming come from the DNA, and the V and J calls and clone size come from that table. Here the sample spans a few hundred thousand clones, around 91% being singletons. The table lists this clone with a count of one. Recruits, aged roughly 18 to 95 years, lived in under 25 US areas.

V gene TRBV6-5 combines with J gene TRBJ1-1; D perhaps matches TRBD1 (5 bases). The clonotype originates from a man younger than 45 who had been exposed to COVID-19. The sequenced material came from PBMCs or T cells enriched from blood (not recorded which). DNA of the CDR3: TGTGCCAGCAGTTACTCGAGAACAGGAACTGAAGCTTTCTTT. This encodes CASSYSRTGTEAFF.